These 32 T cell receptor beta chains were all obtained from the same sample, sequenced in a study of blood T cell repertoires in COVID-19. The table came from immunoSEQ multiplex PCR; TCRdb's copy has only in-frame clones and leaves some out. The table has 150,000 to 200,000 clones, roughly 80% seen once. Sequencing used peripheral blood. These receptors came from a man aged 45-65 years who had recovered from COVID-19.

The chain links TRBV4-1 to TRBJ2-5, with 10 bases identical to TRBD1. Trimming at V came to 2 bases and at J to 5 bases, leaving 8 bases not matched to a gene. The CDR3 sequence is 16 residues long. Germline CDR1 reads MGHRA; CDR2 reads YSYEKL. Here the CDR3 reads CASSQFPGQGMETQYF. CDR3 in DNA: TGCGCCAGCAGCCAATTTCCGGGACAGGGGATGGAGACCCAGTACTTC.

The gene calls are TRBV7-9 and TRBJ2-5; tentatively, D is TRBD2 (7 bases). Per germline, CDR1 SEHNR and CDR2 FQNEAQ (reference sequence). V was shortened by 5 bases and J by 5 bases, with 18 bases between the two germline ends. The CDR3 has 15 amino acids. The CDR3 protein is CASSPRGARRETQYF. The CDR3 DNA reads TGTGCCAGCAGCCCCCGGGGGGCGCGAAGGGAGACCCAGTACTTC.

The chain links TRBV24-1 to TRBJ2-5, with TRBD1 matching over 9 bases. J lost 5 bases, V lost 3 bases, and 18 bases had no gene match. Germline loops: CDR1 KGHDR, CDR2 SFDVKD. This CDR3 spans 19 amino acids. CDR3 bases: TGTGCCACCAGTGATACCGGGACAGGGATAGGGGCAGGACGCGAGACCCAGTACTTC. Translated: CATSDTGTGIGAGRETQYF.

Only one count was recorded for this clone. At one of its ends the junction is not consistent with the germline gene, which may arise from a read error. V usage is TRBV20-1 and J usage is TRBJ2-7, with TRBD1 identical over 9 bases. The CDR3 consists of 10 residues. CDR1 is DFQATT, CDR2 SNEGSKA, per germline (reference sequence). The CDR3 DNA sequence: TGCAGTGCTGGGGACAGGGCGGAAAGCTTC. Translated: CSAGDRAESF.

This chain links TRBV30 with TRBJ2-3; maybe TRBD2 (6 bases). Trimming left V 4 bases short and J 5 bases short, with 19 bases between. This CDR3 has 15 residues. From germline, CDR1 is GTSNPN and CDR2 SVGIG (reference sequence). CDR3 protein: CAWTEGIDLQDTQYF. As DNA, the CDR3 is TGTGCCTGGACGGAGGGAATAGACTTACAAGATACGCAGTATTTT.

J is TRBJ2-3 and V is TRBV27; TRBD2 agrees at 7 bases. V lost 7 bases, J lost 4 bases, and 8 bases stayed unmatched. The germline gives CDR1 MNHEY, CDR2 SMNVEV (reference sequence). The CDR3 extends over 14 amino acids. Here the CDR3 DNA reads TGTGCCAGCACCCAACCCGGACTAGCAGATACGCAGTATTTT. Translated: CASTQPGLADTQYF.

The chain employs TRBV6-5 and TRBJ1-1, with D possibly matching TRBD1 (6 bases). Per germline, CDR1 MNHEY and CDR2 SVGAGI. V lost 2 bases to trimming and J lost 6 bases, with 10 bases between them. CDR3 length equals 13 residues. The CDR3: CASSYHRDAEAFF. The CDR3 DNA sequence: TGTGCCAGCAGTTACCACAGGGACGCTGAAGCTTTCTTT.

The chain employs TRBV19 and TRBJ2-1; no firm D call. Germline values: CDR1 LNHDA, CDR2 SQIVND (reference sequence). Deletions cut 3 bases from V and 3 bases from J, with 9 bases between. The CDR3 covers 14 residues. Here the CDR3 reads CASSILNYYNEQFF. The CDR3 region has the DNA TGTGCCAGTAGTATCTTAAACTACTACAATGAGCAGTTCTTC.

This chain uses TRBV7-3 with TRBJ2-2; no firm D call. V was trimmed by 2 bases and J by 4 bases, leaving 8 bases between them. The length of the CDR3 is 14 residues. Germline V CDR1 and CDR2: SGHTA, FQGTGA. The CDR3 bases are TGTGCCAGCAGCTTATCCTCCCTCACCGGGGAGCTGTTTTTT. Encoded protein: CASSLSSLTGELFF.

This clone appeared once. This chain connects TRBV11-3 to TRBJ2-2; possible D gene TRBD1, 5 bases. From germline, CDR1 is SGHNT and CDR2 YENEEA. Trimming cost V 0 bases and J 8 bases, with 7 bases left between them. This CDR3 comprises 13 residues. Written as DNA, the CDR3 is TGTGCCAGCAGCTTAGACAGGGTTGGGGAGCTGTTTTTT. Protein: CASSLDRVGELFF. The whole variable domain, remainder taken from reference TRBV11-3 and TRBJ2-2, is EAGVVQSPRYKIIEKKQPVAFWCNPISGHNTLYWYLQNLGQGPELLIRYENEEAVDDSQLPKDRFSAERLKGVDSTLKIQPAELGDSAVYLCASSLDRVGELFFGEGSRLTVL.

V is TRBV28 and J is TRBJ1-2; D may be TRBD1 (6 bases). This CDR3 is 13 amino acids long. Trimming left V 5 bases short and J 3 bases short, with 10 bases between. Germline V CDR1 and CDR2: MDHEN, SYDVKM. CDR3 region: CASSQQGYYGYTF. The CDR3 nucleotides are TGTGCCAGCAGTCAACAGGGATACTATGGCTACACCTTC.

The CDR3 protein is CAWSPTRQGPYNEQFF. The CDR3 nucleotides are TGTGCCTGGAGCCCGACCAGACAGGGGCCCTACAATGAGCAGTTCTTC. The chain combines TRBV30 with TRBJ2-1; TRBD1 matches at 8 bases. Germline values: CDR1 GTSNPN, CDR2 SVGIG (reference sequence). V shed 3 bases, J shed 2 bases, and the junction held 9 bases outside the gene matches. The CDR3 is 16 amino acids.

This sequence joins TRBV2 and TRBJ2-4, with TRBD2 matching 14 bases. Germline V gene data show CDR1 as SNHLY and CDR2 as FYNNEI. CDR3 size: 19 residues. V trimming: 6 bases; J trimming: 8 bases; junction bases outside the gene matches: 18. CDR3 DNA: TGTGCCAGCAGCCGAAGGCCCCCGGGACTAGCGGGAGAGTACTACATTCAGTACTTC. Amino acids: CASSRRPPGLAGEYYIQYF.

This chain links TRBV10-1 with TRBJ2-7; D ambiguous. In germline, CDR1 is WNHNN, CDR2 SYGVQD (reference sequence). V was shortened by 8 bases and J by 0 bases, with 8 bases between the two germline ends. This CDR3 has 12 amino acids. CDR3 bases: TGCGCCAGCGGGCAGTACTCCTACGAGCAGTACTTC. Translation: CASGQYSYEQYF.

The chain employs TRBV7-6 and TRBJ2-2; no reliable D call. The CDR3 extends over 15 amino acids. Trimming took off 8 bases at V and 0 bases at J, with 13 bases between the two ends. The germline CDR1 and CDR2 sequences are SGHVS and FNYEAQ. CDR3 nucleotide sequence: TGTGCCAGCGCCCCTGGTGGCCCGAACACCGGGGAGCTGTTTTTT. It specifies CASAPGGPNTGELFF.

Concerning this clone: This same CDR3 is encoded by further DNA sequences in the sample. The V call is TRBV6-1, the J call TRBJ2-5, with D unclear. CDR1 is MNHNS and CDR2 is SASEGT in the germline V gene. This CDR3 region has 12 residues. Deletions cut 2 bases from V and 5 bases from J, with 6 bases between. As DNA, the CDR3 is TGTGCCAGCAGTGAATTGCGGGAGACCCAGTACTTC. This translates into CASSELRETQYF.

The chain joins TRBV10-2 to TRBJ1-1; D is unresolved. The ends were cut back, 1 base at V and 1 base at J, with 7 bases in the middle. CDR1 is WSHSY, CDR2 SAAADI, per germline. This CDR3 contains 14 residues. CDR3 loop: CASSEFGSNTEAFF. The CDR3 DNA follows: TGCGCCAGCAGTGAGTTCGGTTCGAACACTGAAGCTTTCTTT.

The chain has TRBV19 and TRBJ2-6; D is unclear. The ends were cut back, 6 bases at V and 0 bases at J, with 6 bases in the middle. This CDR3 comprises 14 residues. Germline V gene lookup returns CDR1 LNHDA and CDR2 SQIVND (reference sequence). For the CDR3, the DNA is TGTGCCAGTAGACCGAGCTCTGGGGCCAACGTCCTGACTTTC. It encodes CASRPSSGANVLTF.

This clone was found a few times. The J gene is TRBJ2-7, the V gene TRBV6-2 or TRBV6-3; 7 nucleotides align to TRBD2. Losses at the gene ends were 2 bases for V and 5 bases for J; bases not matched to a gene: 9. The CDR3 extends over 15 amino acids. The germline V gene has CDR1 MNHEY and CDR2 SVGEGT. CDR3 region: CASSYGGEGRNEQYF. Written as DNA, the CDR3 is TGTGCCAGCAGTTACGGAGGGGAGGGCCGGAACGAGCAGTACTTC.

This rearrangement joins TRBV10-2 to TRBJ2-1; D unclear. CDR1 is WSHSY, CDR2 SAAADI, per germline. The length of the CDR3 is 13 residues. V was trimmed by 0 bases and J by 5 bases, leaving 5 bases between them. The CDR3 region is CASSESSNNEQFF. In DNA form, the CDR3 reads TGCGCCAGCAGTGAGTCGTCTAACAATGAGCAGTTCTTC.

The chain combines TRBV7-9 with TRBJ2-3; 7 positions agree with TRBD2. CDR3 size: 14 residues. CDR1 and CDR2 (germline): SEHNR, FQNEAQ (reference sequence). V was clipped by 2 bases and J by 5 bases; unmatched bases: 4. CDR3 residues: CASSLRREKDTQYF. The CDR3 DNA follows: TGTGCCAGCAGCTTAAGGCGGGAGAAAGATACGCAGTATTTT. Using reference TRBV7-9 and TRBJ2-3 for the parts outside the CDR3, the full variable domain is DTGVSQNPRHKITKRGQNVTFRCDPISEHNRLYWYRQTLGQGPEFLTYFQNEAQLEKSRLLSDRFSAERPKGSFSTLEIQRTEQGDSAMYLCASSLRREKDTQYFGPGTRLTVL.

The V call is TRBV10-3, the J call TRBJ2-7; 15 nucleotides match TRBD2. The trim removed 6 bases at V and 1 base at J, leaving 10 bases unmatched. The CDR3 is 18 amino acids. Germline V gives CDR1 ENHRY, CDR2 SYGVKD. The CDR3 spells CAISDRGTSGRNSYEQYF. CDR3 nucleotide sequence: TGTGCCATCAGCGACAGAGGGACTAGCGGGAGGAATTCCTACGAGCAGTACTTC.

A few counts support this clone. Other DNA sequences in this sample translate to the same CDR3. The chain links TRBV18 to TRBJ1-1; maybe TRBD1 (6 bases). Trimming shortened V by 4 bases and J by 0 bases, and 12 bases separated the two germline ends. There are 15 residues in the CDR3. CDR1 KGHSH and CDR2 LQKENI come from the germline V gene. CDR3 coding DNA: TGTGCCAGCTCACGGGCAGGGGATATGAACACTGAAGCTTTCTTT. Translated: CASSRAGDMNTEAFF. Variable domain in full (rest from reference TRBV18 and TRBJ1-1): NAGVMQNPRHLVRRRGQEARLRCSPMKGHSHVYWYRQLPEEGLKFMVYLQKENIIDESGMPKERFSAEFPKEGPSILRIQQVVRGDSAAYFCASSRAGDMNTEAFFGQGTRLTVV.

The genes are TRBV18 and TRBJ1-2, with D unresolved. The germline V gene encodes CDR1 KGHSH and CDR2 LQKENI. Trimming removed 3 bases from V and 3 bases from J, with 8 bases in between. The CDR3 length is 13 residues. The CDR3, as DNA: TGTGCCAGCTCACCGGAGGTTGACTATGGCTACACCTTC. Translation gives CASSPEVDYGYTF.

V is TRBV7-8 and J is TRBJ1-2, with TRBD1 matching over 9 bases. V shed 5 bases, J shed 5 bases, and the junction held 12 bases outside the gene matches. Germline V gene sequence: CDR1 SGHVS, CDR2 FQNEAQ. The CDR3 sequence is 16 residues long. The CDR3 protein is CASSATRDRDYYGYTF. The CDR3 nucleotides are TGTGCCAGCAGCGCCACTCGGGACAGGGATTATTATGGCTACACCTTC.

V usage is TRBV28 and J usage is TRBJ2-3, with D perhaps matching TRBD1 (6 bases). V lost 1 base, J lost 6 bases, and 17 bases lay in between. Germline lookup yields CDR1 MDHEN and CDR2 SYDVKM. The CDR3 has 16 residues. CDR3 sequence (DNA): TGTGCCAGCAGTTTATTCAGGGGTGACGTCTCGGATACGCAGTATTTT. The encoded protein is CASSLFRGDVSDTQYF.

The CDR3 loop is CASSVAGTGTTEAFF. The DNA of the CDR3 is TGCGCCAGCAGCGTAGCCGGGACAGGGACCACTGAAGCTTTCTTT. The rearrangement joins TRBV5-1 to TRBJ1-1, with 9 bases matching TRBD1. Trimming took 4 bases from V and 4 from J; bases not matched to a gene: 8. The CDR3 is made up of 15 amino acids. Germline-derived CDR1 and CDR2 are SGHRS and YFSETQ. Combining the CDR3 with reference TRBV5-1 and TRBJ1-1 gives the whole variable domain KAGVTQTPRYLIKTRGQQVTLSCSPISGHRSVSWYQQTPGQGLQFLFEYFSETQRNKGNFPGRFSGRQFSNSRSEMNVSTLELGDSALYLCASSVAGTGTTEAFFGQGTRLTVV.

The chain recombines TRBV20-1 with TRBJ2-5; perhaps TRBD2 as D (6 bases). The CDR3 is 12 amino acids. Per the germline V gene, CDR1 is DFQATT and CDR2 is SNEGSKA (reference sequence). Trimming took off 3 bases at V and 7 bases at J, with 12 bases between the two ends. CDR3: CSASTRGRTQYF. The CDR3, as DNA: TGCAGTGCTAGTACGCGGGGAAGGACCCAGTACTTC.

The V call is TRBV7-2, the J call TRBJ2-7; maybe TRBD2 (5 bases). Trimming took off 5 bases at V and 9 bases at J, with 17 bases between the two ends. There are 13 residues in the CDR3. Germline V CDR1 and CDR2: SGHTA, FQGNSA. CDR3 loop: CASSVDLTLAQYF. CDR3 sequence (DNA): TGTGCCAGCAGCGTGGACTTAACGCTTGCGCAGTACTTC.

V gene TRBV12-5 combines with J gene TRBJ2-7; D might be TRBD1 (5 bases). The germline V gene encodes CDR1 LGHNT and CDR2 FRNRAP. Trimming pared 2 bases from V and 3 bases from J, leaving 14 bases between. There are 15 residues in the CDR3. Here the CDR3 reads CASGLLQGWGYEQYF. The CDR3 DNA reads TGTGCTAGTGGTTTGCTCCAGGGTTGGGGCTACGAGCAGTACTTC.

This chain connects TRBV9 to TRBJ2-7; 8 positions agree with TRBD2. The CDR3 extends over 15 amino acids. In germline, CDR1 is SGDLS, CDR2 YYNGEE. J lost 2 bases, V lost 0 bases, and 4 bases had no gene match. CDR3 DNA sequence: TGTGCCAGCAGCGTAGAACCGGGACTAGCCTACGAGCAGTACTTC. As protein: CASSVEPGLAYEQYF.

The CDR3 DNA is TGTGCCAGCAGCTTAGCGCTGGAGGGTTTTCAGCCCCAGCATTTT. Encoded protein: CASSLALEGFQPQHF. This chain links TRBV7-2 with TRBJ1-5; D gene unclear. V lost 0 bases to trimming and J lost 6 bases, with 12 bases between them. Germline V lookup: CDR1 SGHTA, CDR2 FQGNSA. The CDR3 runs to 15 residues.